The TCR beta chain under discussion was sequenced for a study of blood T cell repertoires in COVID-19. Across the whole study: The samples span acute and convalescent COVID-19 from the United States, Italy and Spain. In each case, the material was cDNA or gDNA derived from T cells, B-cell-depleted T cells, or PBMCs.

CDR1 SGHAT and CDR2 FQNNGV come from the germline V gene. This CDR3 region has 13 residues. V was trimmed by 2 bases and J by 4 bases, leaving 8 bases between them. Method: immunoSEQ multiplex PCR; TCRdb's copy keeps in-frame clones and lacks some. The repertoire holds about 68,000 clones, with around 82% as singletons. The receptor comes from a man between 45 and 60 years old with active COVID-19. The J gene is TRBJ1-1, the V gene TRBV11-2; D is uncertain. Source material: peripheral blood. The CDR3 DNA follows: TGTGCCAGCAGCTTATTCCGGGGCACTGAAGCTTTCTTT. It yields the protein CASSLFRGTEAFF.